This T cell receptor beta chain appears in the sequencing data of a study of blood T cell repertoires in COVID-19. Looking at the study overall: Sites across the United States, Italy and Spain contributed samples from acute and convalescent COVID-19. PBMCs, B-cell-depleted T cells, or T cells were the source of the cDNA or gDNA that made up the material.

Under the authors' procedure: Cell counts per sample came from amplifying reference gene primers. Sequencing used immunoSEQ multiplex PCR; TCRdb keeps in-frame clones, though not all of them. V and J calls and clone size are those listed in that table; D and trimming were worked out from the DNA. The sample lists some 130,000 clones; around 80% were seen once. This clone was seen only once. The sequence derives from a man aged 60-69 years who had recovered from COVID-19. The sequenced sample was peripheral blood.

In nucleotides, the CDR3 is TGCGCCAGCAGCTCACTGACTAGCGGGAGTTCAGATACGCAGTATTTT. It translates to CASSSLTSGSSDTQYF. V gene TRBV5-1 combines with J gene TRBJ2-3; 12 nucleotides line up with TRBD2. The CDR3 runs 16 residues. V shed 3 bases, J shed 4 bases, and the junction held 6 bases outside the gene matches. The germline CDR1 and CDR2 sequences are SGHRS and YFSETQ. The whole variable domain, filled in from reference TRBV5-1 and TRBJ2-3, reads KAGVTQTPRYLIKTRGQQVTLSCSPISGHRSVSWYQQTPGQGLQFLFEYFSETQRNKGNFPGRFSGRQFSNSRSEMNVSTLELGDSALYLCASSSLTSGSSDTQYFGPGTRLTVL.